Below are 13 T cell receptor beta chains sequenced from a single sample in a study of CD8 T cells in Susac syndrome. RNA amounts of about 0.5 to 1 ug underwent reverse transcription with random hexamers. MiXCR, run by TCRdb on the immunoSEQ multiplex PCR reads, gives a single entry per CDR3 protein. The sample shows a few hundred thousand distinct CDR3 sequences, about 90% of them seen only once. The source material was CD8+ T cells from PBMCs. Receptors were obtained from a human donor with multiple sclerosis.

The chain has TRBV4-3 and TRBJ1-2; TRBD1 is a possible D gene (6 bases). The length of the CDR3 is 16 residues. The V end was cut by 2 bases, the J end by 4 bases, with 17 bases between. Germline CDR1 LGHNA, CDR2 YSLEER. Written as DNA, the CDR3 is TGCGCCAGCAGCCAAACATCAGGGGAGCGGAGCTATGGCTACACCTTC. Translated: CASSQTSGERSYGYTF.

V is TRBV7-9 and J is TRBJ2-7; D possibly corresponds to TRBD1 (5 bases). CDR1 SEHNR and CDR2 FQNEAQ come from the germline V gene (reference sequence). The length of the CDR3 is 14 residues. With 11 bases removed from V and 4 bases from J, the gap between germline ends came to 21 bases. This CDR3 reads CAVETVPPLYEQYF. The CDR3 DNA follows: TGTGCCGTGGAGACAGTCCCCCCGCTATACGAGCAGTACTTC. The complete variable domain, with remaining parts taken from reference TRBV7-9 and TRBJ2-7, reads DTGVSQNPRHKITKRGQNVTFRCDPISEHNRLYWYRQTLGQGPEFLTYFQNEAQLEKSRLLSDRFSAERPKGSFSTLEIQRTEQGDSAMYLCAVETVPPLYEQYFGPGTRLTVT.

The V call is TRBV12-3 or TRBV12-4, the J call TRBJ1-4, with a possible D match to TRBD1 (5 bases). This CDR3 has 17 residues. The ends were cut back, 6 bases at V and 0 bases at J, with 17 bases in the middle. CDR3 bases: TGTGCCAGCAGCCTATGGCCAGAGACAGCAACTAATGAAAAACTGTTTTTT. This gives the protein CASSLWPETATNEKLFF.

The rearrangement joins TRBV13 to TRBJ2-7, with 8 bases lining up with TRBD1. Trimming cost V 0 bases and J 4 bases; bases outside gene matches: 8. Per the germline V gene, CDR1 is PRHDT and CDR2 is FYEKMQ (reference sequence). The CDR3 is 16 residues long. The CDR3 sequence is CASSLGPGQAQYEQYF. CDR3 nucleotide sequence: TGTGCCAGCAGCTTAGGACCGGGACAGGCCCAGTACGAGCAGTACTTC.

The rearrangement links TRBV9 to TRBJ2-5; possible D gene TRBD2, 5 bases. V was clipped by 0 bases and J by 3 bases, with 9 bases between them. The germline CDR1 and CDR2 sequences are SGDLS and YYNGEE. The CDR3 runs 14 residues. The CDR3 DNA reads as TGTGCCAGCAGCGTAGGCGGGCAGAAAGAGACCCAGTACTTC. Its protein product is CASSVGGQKETQYF.

The rearrangement joins TRBV7-9 to TRBJ2-3, with D unclear. The CDR3 sequence is 14 residues long. The V end lost 3 bases, the J end lost 3 bases, and 10 bases lay between the germline ends. Germline loops: CDR1 SEHNR, CDR2 FQNEAQ (reference sequence). CDR3 sequence: CASSFKAVTDTQYF. Here the CDR3 DNA reads TGTGCCAGCAGCTTTAAAGCTGTAACAGATACGCAGTATTTT.

The sample holds one count of this clonotype. The chain uses TRBV12-5 and TRBJ2-1, with TRBD1 identical over 8 bases. Germline V CDR1 and CDR2: LGHNT, FRNRAP. The ends lost 5 bases at V and 7 bases at J; junction bases unmatched: 4. CDR3 size: 13 residues. CDR3 DNA sequence: TGTGCTAGTGGTGACAGGGGAAGGAATGAGCAGTTCTTC. Encoded protein: CASGDRGRNEQFF.

This clonotype was seen a single time. V is TRBV29-1 and J is TRBJ2-3; D perhaps matches TRBD2 (6 bases). Germline V gene data show CDR1 as SQVTM and CDR2 as ANQGSEA. Trimming took off 2 bases at V and 0 bases at J, with 9 bases between the two ends. The CDR3 has 14 residues. Here the CDR3 reads CSVELALSTDTQYF. The CDR3, as DNA: TGCAGCGTTGAACTAGCGCTTAGCACAGATACGCAGTATTTT.

The chain carries TRBV6-5 and TRBJ2-7; D is undetermined. Germline V gene sequence: CDR1 MNHEY, CDR2 SVGAGI. This CDR3 has 14 amino acids. V was clipped by 2 bases and J by 0 bases, with 8 bases between them. CDR3 sequence: CASSYGAASYEQYF. The CDR3 nucleotides are TGTGCCAGCAGTTACGGCGCCGCCTCCTACGAGCAGTACTTC.

The J gene is TRBJ2-7, the V gene TRBV3-1; D is possibly TRBD1 or TRBD2 (5 bases each). Germline CDR1 is LGHDT and CDR2 is YNNKEL (reference sequence). The CDR3 is made up of 16 amino acids. Trimming stripped 3 bases from V and 0 bases from J, with 15 bases between. CDR3 amino acids: CASSQDQTGLSYEQYF. The CDR3 region has the DNA TGTGCCAGCAGCCAGGACCAGACGGGGCTCTCCTACGAGCAGTACTTC.

The chain uses TRBV2 and TRBJ2-1; 9 bases match TRBD1. The CDR3 is 14 amino acids. J lost 6 bases, V lost 6 bases, and 6 bases had no gene match. CDR1 and CDR2 from the germline V gene are SNHLY and FYNNEI. The CDR3 DNA is TGTGCCAGCAGAGGGGACAGGGACCTCAATGAGCAGTTCTTC. It translates to CASRGDRDLNEQFF. The full variable domain, rest sourced from reference TRBV2 and TRBJ2-1, is EPEVTQTPSHQVTQMGQEVILRCVPISNHLYFYWYRQILGQKVEFLVSFYNNEISEKSEIFDDQFSVERPDGSNFTLKIRSTKLEDSAMYFCASRGDRDLNEQFFGPGTRLTVL.

The chain employs TRBV15 and TRBJ2-5, with 8 bases lining up with TRBD2. V lost 9 bases to trimming and J lost 5 bases; unmatched junction nucleotides: 2. Per germline, CDR1 LNHNV and CDR2 YYDKDF (reference sequence). CDR3 size: 11 residues. CDR3 nucleotide sequence: TGTGCCACAGAGCGGGAGGAGACCCAGTACTTC. This translates into CATEREETQYF.

This chain joins TRBV5-8 and TRBJ2-1; 9 bases are a match to TRBD2. Trimming at V came to 4 bases and at J to 9 bases, leaving 14 bases not matched to a gene. The germline V gene encodes CDR1 SGHTS and CDR2 YDEGEE. The CDR3 loop spans 16 amino acids. Here the CDR3 reads CASSLEWREGGREQFF. CDR3 nucleotides: TGTGCCAGCAGCCTTGAATGGCGGGAGGGCGGGCGTGAGCAGTTCTTC.